This T cell receptor beta chain is drawn from a study of PD-L1 blockade in urothelial cancer. Time point indicated: pretreatment peripheral blood. The CDR3 contains 16 residues. Trimming cost V 3 bases and J 3 bases, with 15 bases left between them. Per germline, CDR1 MDHEN and CDR2 SYDVKM. Method: immunoSEQ multiplex PCR; TCRdb's copy keeps in-frame clones and lacks some. The sample consists of about 95,000 clones, around 86% of them appearing once. This sequence was found in a man in his fifties or sixties with urothelial cancer. This chain connects TRBV28 to TRBJ1-5; D is possibly TRBD1 (5 bases). The sequencing here drew on PBMCs, taken around atezolizumab (anti-PD-L1) treatment. This CDR3 reads CASSLFSSGDNQPQHF. For the CDR3, the DNA is TGTGCCAGCAGTTTGTTTTCATCGGGGGACAATCAGCCCCAGCATTTT.